Below, 32 T cell receptor beta chains from the same sample are listed, as sequenced in a study of Tregs in tolerant kidney transplant recipients. Clones were sequenced by immunoSEQ multiplex PCR, and TCRdb holds only the in-frame ones, with some missing. The sample includes about 15,000 clones, just over 90% of them seen just once. The sample consisted of CD8+ T cells from blood. The receptors come from a human donor in good health.

This chain links TRBV4-1 with TRBJ1-1, with D tentatively TRBD1 (5 bases). The V gene lost 4 bases and the J gene lost 8 bases, with 20 bases spanning the gap. There are 15 residues in the CDR3. From germline, CDR1 is MGHRA and CDR2 YSYEKL. In nucleotides, the CDR3 is TGCGCCAGCAGCCTACCTGGACACCTTAAAGAGGAAGCTTTCTTT. It specifies CASSLPGHLKEEAFF.

The chain links TRBV19 to TRBJ1-2, with no clear D. The CDR3 is 13 residues long. The germline CDR1 and CDR2 sequences are LNHDA and SQIVND (reference sequence). V was shortened by 3 bases and J by 5 bases, with 10 bases between the two germline ends. The CDR3 reads CASSISGNYGYTF. CDR3 bases: TGTGCCAGTAGTATTTCCGGTAATTATGGCTACACCTTC.

This chain joins TRBV27 and TRBJ2-7; D gene uncertain. This CDR3 is 12 amino acids long. Germline V lookup: CDR1 MNHEY, CDR2 SMNVEV (reference sequence). Trimming left V 4 bases short and J 1 base short, with 5 bases between. CDR3 in DNA: TGTGCCAGCAGTTCATCGTCCTACGAGCAGTACTTC. It codes for CASSSSSYEQYF.

This chain joins TRBV9 and TRBJ2-5; possibly TRBD1 for D (6 bases). The germline V gene has CDR1 SGDLS and CDR2 YYNGEE. Deletions cut 3 bases from V and 2 bases from J, with 11 bases between. The CDR3 has 14 residues. CDR3: CASSDGGEQETQYF. The CDR3 coding sequence is TGTGCCAGCAGCGATGGGGGCGAGCAAGAGACCCAGTACTTC.

This chain joins TRBV5-1 and TRBJ2-5, with D possibly being TRBD1 (5 bases). Germline-derived CDR1 and CDR2 are SGHRS and YFSETQ. This CDR3 is built from 14 residues. Trimming stripped 3 bases from V and 4 bases from J, with 13 bases between. CDR3 region: CASSSSAGRETQYF. DNA for the CDR3: TGCGCCAGCAGCTCCTCGGCAGGGCGAGAGACCCAGTACTTC.

The chain has TRBV7-9 and TRBJ1-2; unclear D gene. V lost 1 base and J lost 5, with 17 bases in between. There are 16 residues in the CDR3. Germline values: CDR1 SEHNR, CDR2 FQNEAQ (reference sequence). In nucleotides, the CDR3 is TGTGCCAGCAGCTTAGACAAGTCATCTAGTAGGTATGGCTACACCTTC. Its translation: CASSLDKSSSRYGYTF.

The J gene is TRBJ2-7, the V gene TRBV4-3; D not resolved. CDR3 size: 15 residues. From germline, CDR1 is LGHNA and CDR2 YSLEER. V shed 0 bases and J shed 0 bases, with 9 bases lying between them. The DNA of the CDR3 is TGCGCCAGCAGCCAAGATTTGTGGGGCTCCTACGAGCAGTACTTC. Residues: CASSQDLWGSYEQYF.

The chain employs TRBV7-8 and TRBJ1-1; perhaps TRBD1 as D (6 bases). There are 17 residues in the CDR3. The V gene's germline CDR1 is SGHVS and CDR2 FQNEAQ. Trimming stripped 2 bases from V and 3 bases from J, with 19 bases between. The CDR3 loop reads CASSLPPATTGDTEAFF. The CDR3 DNA reads as TGTGCCAGCAGCTTACCCCCTGCTACGACAGGCGACACTGAAGCTTTCTTT.

The chain joins TRBV9 to TRBJ2-1; possibly TRBD2 for D (5 bases). The CDR3 consists of 15 residues. Trimming took 1 base from V and 0 from J, leaving 8 bases between them. From germline, CDR1 is SGDLS and CDR2 YYNGEE. CDR3 region: CASSVSGSSYNEQFF. CDR3 sequence (DNA): TGTGCCAGCAGCGTAAGCGGAAGCTCCTACAATGAGCAGTTCTTC.

The chain couples TRBV4-1 to TRBJ2-7; weak D call: TRBD2 (6 bases). The V and J ends lost 1 base and 1 base respectively, with 11 bases between them. The CDR3 has 15 residues. From germline, CDR1 is MGHRA and CDR2 YSYEKL. This CDR3 reads CASSQGRAGSYEQYF. CDR3 coding DNA: TGCGCCAGCAGCCAAGGGAGGGCAGGATCCTACGAGCAGTACTTC.

The gene calls are TRBV7-9 and TRBJ2-3; 7 bases align to TRBD2. V shed 4 bases, J shed 0 bases, and the junction held 7 bases outside the gene matches. The CDR3 is 16 amino acids. CDR1 is SEHNR, CDR2 FQNEAQ, per germline (reference sequence). The CDR3 reads CASSSLAEPSTDTQYF. The CDR3 DNA reads TGTGCCAGCAGCTCTCTAGCGGAACCTAGCACAGATACGCAGTATTTT. The variable domain in full, with the rest retrieved from reference TRBV7-9 and TRBJ2-3, is DTGVSQNPRHKITKRGQNVTFRCDPISEHNRLYWYRQTLGQGPEFLTYFQNEAQLEKSRLLSDRFSAERPKGSFSTLEIQRTEQGDSAMYLCASSSLAEPSTDTQYFGPGTRLTVL.

The chain recombines TRBV19 with TRBJ2-2; TRBD1 or TRBD2 may be the D gene (6 bases each). Trimming removed 5 bases from V and 0 bases from J, with 22 bases in between. CDR3 length equals 19 residues. Germline assignment: CDR1 LNHDA and CDR2 SQIVND (reference sequence). CDR3 sequence reads: CASSPRRGTPHPNTGELFF. The CDR3 DNA follows: TGTGCCAGTAGTCCCCGTCGGGGGACACCCCACCCGAACACCGGGGAGCTGTTTTTT.

This sequence joins TRBV27 and TRBJ2-7, with TRBD2 matching over 7 bases. After removal of 6 bases from V and 0 bases from J, the junction contained 8 bases not matched to a gene. The CDR3 is made up of 15 amino acids. The V gene's germline CDR1 is MNHEY and CDR2 SMNVEV (reference sequence). In DNA form, the CDR3 reads TGTGCCAGCAGCCGGGGGAGGGCTTTCTCCTACGAGCAGTACTTC. Its protein product is CASSRGRAFSYEQYF.

The chain couples TRBV10-3 to TRBJ1-2; D may be TRBD1 (5 bases). V lost 3 bases to trimming and J lost 4 bases, with 15 bases between them. The CDR3 extends over 15 amino acids. CDR1 and CDR2 (germline): ENHRY, SYGVKD. This CDR3 reads CAISDAGTDSYGYTF. The DNA for the CDR3 is TGTGCCATCAGTGATGCCGGGACGGACTCCTATGGCTACACCTTC.

The chain links TRBV19 to TRBJ2-4; D possibly corresponds to TRBD2 (5 bases). Germline V gives CDR1 LNHDA, CDR2 SQIVND (reference sequence). The CDR3 length is 15 residues. The V and J ends lost 1 base and 0 bases respectively, with 7 bases between them. This CDR3 is CASSIGLLAKNIQYF. CDR3 sequence (DNA): TGTGCCAGTAGTATAGGACTACTAGCCAAAAACATTCAGTACTTC. Based on the CDR3 plus reference TRBV19 and TRBJ2-4, the full variable domain is DGGITQSPKYLFRKEGQNVTLSCEQNLNHDAMYWYRQDPGQGLRLIYYSQIVNDFQKGDIAEGYSVSREKKESFPLTVTSAQKNPTAFYLCASSIGLLAKNIQYFGAGTRLSVL.

This clone was observed a few times. This chain connects TRBV4-3 to TRBJ2-7; the match to TRBD1 covers 7 bases. The trim removed 3 bases at V and 2 bases at J, leaving 4 bases unmatched. This CDR3 comprises 14 residues. Looked up from germline, CDR1 is LGHNA and CDR2 is YSLEER. CDR3 amino acids: CASSHATGTYEQYF. The CDR3 nucleotides read TGCGCCAGCAGCCACGCGACAGGGACCTACGAGCAGTACTTC.

The chain joins TRBV7-8 to TRBJ2-2, with D possibly TRBD1 on 6 matching bases. The germline gives CDR1 SGHVS, CDR2 FQNEAQ. Trimming stripped 2 bases from V and 0 bases from J, with 13 bases between. This CDR3 region has 17 residues. This chain's CDR3 is CASSLYRAGANTGELFF. The CDR3 nucleotides read TGTGCCAGCAGCTTATACCGGGCAGGGGCGAACACCGGGGAGCTGTTTTTT.

This clone is medium-sized within its sample. This chain connects TRBV4-2 to TRBJ1-5; D gene uncertain. Germline lookup yields CDR1 LGHNA and CDR2 YNFKEQ. The CDR3 spans 15 residues. Trimming removed 4 bases from V and 0 bases from J, with 10 bases in between. CDR3 residues: CASSPQANSNQPQHF. The CDR3 nucleotides are TGTGCCAGCAGCCCCCAGGCCAATAGCAATCAGCCCCAGCATTTT.

V usage is TRBV5-1 and J usage is TRBJ2-5; no reliable D call. Trimming shortened V by 4 bases and J by 4 bases, and 14 bases separated the two germline ends. The CDR3 runs 14 residues. CDR1 and CDR2 (germline): SGHRS, YFSETQ. The CDR3 loop is CASSPQRVPETQYF. For the CDR3, the DNA is TGCGCCAGCAGCCCACAACGGGTTCCAGAGACCCAGTACTTC.

The table lists this clone with a count of one. V gene TRBV12-5 combines with J gene TRBJ1-5; maybe TRBD1 (5 bases). CDR1 LGHNT and CDR2 FRNRAP come from the germline V gene. The CDR3 sequence is 14 residues long. V shed 1 base and J shed 7 bases, with 11 bases lying between them. In DNA, the CDR3 is TGTGCTAGTGGTTTGGGGGGGGGTTGGCAGCCCCAGCATTTT. This codes for CASGLGGGWQPQHF.

The chain combines TRBV27 with TRBJ1-5; 8 bases align to TRBD1. CDR3 length: 14 residues. The germline CDR1 and CDR2 sequences are MNHEY and SMNVEV (reference sequence). After removal of 6 bases from V and 6 bases from J, the junction contained 7 bases not matched to a gene. CDR3 residues: CASSPGGRGQPQHF. The CDR3 nucleotides are TGTGCCAGCAGCCCAGGGGGCCGGGGTCAGCCCCAGCATTTT.

CDR3 region: CASRLQGRSVTGELFF. CDR3 DNA: TGTGCCAGCAGATTACAGGGTCGATCGGTCACCGGGGAGCTGTTTTTT. The chain carries TRBV27 and TRBJ2-2; D might be TRBD1 (6 bases). From germline, CDR1 is MNHEY and CDR2 SMNVEV (reference sequence). CDR3 size: 16 residues. The V end lost 6 bases, the J end lost 4 bases, and 18 bases lay between the germline ends.

The chain is built from TRBV10-3 and TRBJ2-7; D is unclear. V gave up 11 bases and J gave up 1 base, with 12 bases separating them. The CDR3 extends over 12 amino acids. The V gene's germline CDR1 is ENHRY and CDR2 SYGVKD. CDR3 protein: CASGPFSYEQYF. The CDR3 nucleotides are TGTGCCTCCGGGCCCTTTTCCTACGAGCAGTACTTC.

DNA of the CDR3: TGTGCCAGCAGCTTGACCTCCACCGGGGAGCAGTTCTTC. Amino acids: CASSLTSTGEQFF. This chain connects TRBV7-3 to TRBJ2-1; D not certain. The CDR3 sequence is 13 residues long. The V gene's germline CDR1 is SGHTA and CDR2 FQGTGA. V lost 3 bases to trimming and J lost 10 bases, with 13 bases between them. Using reference TRBV7-3 and TRBJ2-1 for the parts outside the CDR3, the full variable domain is GAGVSQTPSNKVTEKGKYVELRCDPISGHTALYWYRQSLGQGPEFLIYFQGTGAADDSGLPNDRFFAVRPEGSVSTLKIQRTERGDSAVYLCASSLTSTGEQFFGPGTRLTVL.

The chain links TRBV9 to TRBJ2-1; 9 bases map to TRBD2. The CDR3 sequence is 16 residues long. With 0 bases clipped from V and 7 bases from J, the junction kept 8 bases outside the gene matches. Germline V CDR1 and CDR2: SGDLS, YYNGEE. The CDR3 spells CASSVGGGAVGNEQFF. CDR3 DNA sequence: TGTGCCAGCAGCGTAGGCGGGGGGGCGGTCGGGAATGAGCAGTTCTTC.

The V and J genes are TRBV29-1 and TRBJ2-3; no clear D gene. The CDR3 has 14 residues. Trimming took off 5 bases at V and 0 bases at J, with 12 bases between the two ends. Germline values: CDR1 SQVTM, CDR2 ANQGSEA. The chain's CDR3 is CSVKGGLSTDTQYF. The CDR3 DNA is TGCAGCGTTAAAGGCGGCCTTAGCACAGATACGCAGTATTTT.

The rearrangement links TRBV5-1 to TRBJ1-1, with 7 positions matching TRBD1. Germline lookup yields CDR1 SGHRS and CDR2 YFSETQ. The CDR3 loop spans 13 amino acids. The V gene end was trimmed by 2 bases and the J gene end by 11 bases; junction bases not matched to a gene: 9. CDR3 nucleotides: TGCGCCAGCAGCTTCTTTTTAGGGGGCAGGGCTTTCTTT. This encodes CASSFFLGGRAFF.

J is TRBJ2-7 and V is TRBV4-1; TRBD1 might be the D (6 bases). Germline values: CDR1 MGHRA, CDR2 YSYEKL. The CDR3 has 15 residues. The V gene lost 0 bases and the J gene lost 4 bases, with 13 bases spanning the gap. The CDR3 loop reads CASSQEADRNYEQYF. Written as DNA, the CDR3 is TGCGCCAGCAGCCAAGAGGCCGACAGGAATTACGAGCAGTACTTC.

This chain connects TRBV19 to TRBJ1-5, with D perhaps matching TRBD1 (5 bases). The germline gives CDR1 LNHDA, CDR2 SQIVND (reference sequence). CDR3 length equals 16 residues. The V end was cut by 3 bases, the J end by 3 bases, with 15 bases between. The CDR3 DNA reads as TGTGCCAGTAGTATCTCCCTGGCAGGGATCAATCAGCCCCAGCATTTT. It translates to CASSISLAGINQPQHF.

In nucleotides, the CDR3 is TGTGCCAGCAGTTACTCAGGGGGTGGGGGAGAGACCCAGTACTTC. This encodes CASSYSGGGGETQYF. The chain links TRBV6-5 to TRBJ2-5, with D tentatively TRBD1 (6 bases). Germline V gene sequence: CDR1 MNHEY, CDR2 SVGAGI. The CDR3 has 15 amino acids. Trimming shortened V by 0 bases and J by 4 bases, and 12 bases separated the two germline ends.

This clone appeared a single time. For the CDR3, the DNA is TGTGCCAGCAGTTTTTGGACACAGAATTCACCCCTCCACTTT. It is translated as CASSFWTQNSPLHF. The rearrangement joins TRBV28 to TRBJ1-6, with D perhaps TRBD1 (5 bases). V was clipped by 3 bases and J by 7 bases, with 10 bases between them. Germline-derived CDR1 and CDR2 are MDHEN and SYDVKM. This CDR3 has 14 residues.

The CDR3 coding sequence is TGTGCCAGCAGGGCGGGACAAACCTACGAGCAGTACTTC. Its translation: CASRAGQTYEQYF. V usage is TRBV28 and J usage is TRBJ2-7; D tentatively reads TRBD1 or TRBD2 (6 bases each). The length of the CDR3 is 13 residues. V was trimmed by 6 bases and J by 2 bases, leaving 11 bases between them. Germline CDR1 and CDR2: MDHEN and SYDVKM.